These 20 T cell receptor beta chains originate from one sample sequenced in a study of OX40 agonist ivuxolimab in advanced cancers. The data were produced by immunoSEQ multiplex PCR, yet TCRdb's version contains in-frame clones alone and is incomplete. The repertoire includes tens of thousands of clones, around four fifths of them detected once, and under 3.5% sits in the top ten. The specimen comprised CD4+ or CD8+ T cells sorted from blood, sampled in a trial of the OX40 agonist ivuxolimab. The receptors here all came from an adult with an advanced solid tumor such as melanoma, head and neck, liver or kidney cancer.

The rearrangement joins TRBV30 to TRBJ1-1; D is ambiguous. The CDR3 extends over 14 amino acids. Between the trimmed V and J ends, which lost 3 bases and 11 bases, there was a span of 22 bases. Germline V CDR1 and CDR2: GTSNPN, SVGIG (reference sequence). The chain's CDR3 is CAWRGAGPASQAFF. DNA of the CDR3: TGTGCCTGGAGGGGCGCGGGCCCCGCTAGCCAGGCTTTCTTT. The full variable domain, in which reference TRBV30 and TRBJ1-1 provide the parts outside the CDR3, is SQTIHQWPATLVQPVGSPLSLECTVEGTSNPNLYWYRQAAGRGLQLLFYSVGIGQISSEVPQNLSASRPQDRQFILSSKKLLLSDSGFYLCAWRGAGPASQAFFGQGTRLTVV.

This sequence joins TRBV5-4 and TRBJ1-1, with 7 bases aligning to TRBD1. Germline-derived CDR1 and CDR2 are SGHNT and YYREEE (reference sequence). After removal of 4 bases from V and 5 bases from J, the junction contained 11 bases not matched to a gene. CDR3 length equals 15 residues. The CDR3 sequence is CASSLGQEVWTEAFF. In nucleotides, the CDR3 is TGTGCCAGCAGCCTAGGACAGGAGGTGTGGACTGAAGCTTTCTTT.

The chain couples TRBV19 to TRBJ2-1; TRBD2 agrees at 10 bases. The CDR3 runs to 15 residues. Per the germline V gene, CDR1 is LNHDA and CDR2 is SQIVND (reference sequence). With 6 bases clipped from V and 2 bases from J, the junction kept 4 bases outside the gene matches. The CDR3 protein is CASRVLAGTYNEQFF. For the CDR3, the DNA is TGTGCCAGTAGGGTACTAGCGGGAACCTACAATGAGCAGTTCTTC.

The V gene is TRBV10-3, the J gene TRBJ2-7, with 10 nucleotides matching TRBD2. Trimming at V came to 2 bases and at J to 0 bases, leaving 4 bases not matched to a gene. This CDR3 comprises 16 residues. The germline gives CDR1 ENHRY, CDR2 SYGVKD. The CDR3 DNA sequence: TGTGCCATCAGTGAGACTAGCGGGATGGTCTCCTACGAGCAGTACTTC. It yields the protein CAISETSGMVSYEQYF.

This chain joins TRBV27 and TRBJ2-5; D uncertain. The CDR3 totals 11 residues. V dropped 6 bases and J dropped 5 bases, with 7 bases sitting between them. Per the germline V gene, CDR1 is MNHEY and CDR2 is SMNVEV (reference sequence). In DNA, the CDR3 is TGTGCCAGCAGCATGGGGGAGACCCAGTACTTC. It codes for CASSMGETQYF.

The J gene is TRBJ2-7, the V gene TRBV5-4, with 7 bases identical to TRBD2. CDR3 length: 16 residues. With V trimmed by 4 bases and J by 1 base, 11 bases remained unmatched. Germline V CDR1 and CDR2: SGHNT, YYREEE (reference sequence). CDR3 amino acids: CASSPAGGSRSYEQYF. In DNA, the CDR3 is TGTGCCAGCAGCCCCGCGGGCGGGAGTCGATCCTACGAGCAGTACTTC.

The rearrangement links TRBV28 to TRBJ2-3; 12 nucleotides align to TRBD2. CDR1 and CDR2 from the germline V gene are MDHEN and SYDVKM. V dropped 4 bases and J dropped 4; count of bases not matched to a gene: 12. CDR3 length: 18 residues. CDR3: CASSSPGLAGFFADTQYF. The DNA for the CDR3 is TGTGCCAGCAGTTCCCCAGGACTAGCGGGATTTTTTGCAGATACGCAGTATTTT.

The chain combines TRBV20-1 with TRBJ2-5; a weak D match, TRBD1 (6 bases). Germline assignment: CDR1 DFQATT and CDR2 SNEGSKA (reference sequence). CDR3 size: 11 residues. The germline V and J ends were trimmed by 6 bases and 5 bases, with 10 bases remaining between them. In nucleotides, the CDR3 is TGCAGTGCCGATGACAGGGAGACCCAGTACTTC. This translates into CSADDRETQYF.

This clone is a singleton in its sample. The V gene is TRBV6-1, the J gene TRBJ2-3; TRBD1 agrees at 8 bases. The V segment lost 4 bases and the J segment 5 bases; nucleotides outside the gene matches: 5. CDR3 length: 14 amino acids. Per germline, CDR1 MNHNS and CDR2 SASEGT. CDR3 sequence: CASSGSGTGDTQYF. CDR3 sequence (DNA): TGTGCCAGCAGTGGCTCCGGGACAGGAGATACGCAGTATTTT.

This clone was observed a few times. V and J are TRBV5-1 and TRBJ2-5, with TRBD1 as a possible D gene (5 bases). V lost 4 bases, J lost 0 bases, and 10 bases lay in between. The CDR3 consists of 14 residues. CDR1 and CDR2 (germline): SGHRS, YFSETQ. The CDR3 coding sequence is TGCGCCAGCAGCCGGACACGCGACCAAGAGACCCAGTACTTC. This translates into CASSRTRDQETQYF.

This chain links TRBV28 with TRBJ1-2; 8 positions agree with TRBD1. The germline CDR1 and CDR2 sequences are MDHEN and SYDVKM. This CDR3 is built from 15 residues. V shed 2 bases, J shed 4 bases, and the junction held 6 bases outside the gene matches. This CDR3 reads CASSLPRTGPYGYTF. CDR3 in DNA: TGTGCCAGCAGTTTACCCCGGACAGGGCCCTATGGCTACACCTTC.

In nucleotides, the CDR3 is TGTGCCAGCCTTGGGGGATCTCTGGAGCCCCAGCATTTT. Amino acids: CASLGGSLEPQHF. The chain has TRBV28 and TRBJ1-5; D is possibly TRBD1 (5 bases). Trimming removed 8 bases from V and 8 bases from J, with 16 bases in between. The germline V gene has CDR1 MDHEN and CDR2 SYDVKM. This CDR3 region has 13 residues.

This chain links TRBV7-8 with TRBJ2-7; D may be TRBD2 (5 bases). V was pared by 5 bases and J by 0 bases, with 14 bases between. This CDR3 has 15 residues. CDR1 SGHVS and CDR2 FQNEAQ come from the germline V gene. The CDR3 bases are TGTGCCAGCAGCCCTCGGACTGGAAGCTCCTACGAGCAGTACTTC. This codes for CASSPRTGSSYEQYF.

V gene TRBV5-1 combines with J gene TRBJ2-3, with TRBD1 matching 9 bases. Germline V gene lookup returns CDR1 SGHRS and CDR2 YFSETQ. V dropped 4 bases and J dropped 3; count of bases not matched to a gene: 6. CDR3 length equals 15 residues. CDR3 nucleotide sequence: TGCGCCAGCAGCCCTTGGACAGGGGAGACAGATACGCAGTATTTT. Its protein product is CASSPWTGETDTQYF.

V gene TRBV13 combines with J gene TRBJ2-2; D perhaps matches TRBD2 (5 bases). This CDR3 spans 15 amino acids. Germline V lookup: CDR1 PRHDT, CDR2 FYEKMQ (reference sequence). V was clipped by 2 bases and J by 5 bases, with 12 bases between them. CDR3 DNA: TGTGCCAGCAGCTTAAGGCGGGCGGCAACCGGGGAGCTGTTTTTT. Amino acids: CASSLRRAATGELFF.

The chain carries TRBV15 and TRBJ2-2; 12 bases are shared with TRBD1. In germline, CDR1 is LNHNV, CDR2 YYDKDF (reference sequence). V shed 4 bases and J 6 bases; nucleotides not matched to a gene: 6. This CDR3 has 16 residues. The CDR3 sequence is CATSIPGQGASGELFF. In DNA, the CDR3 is TGTGCCACCAGCATCCCGGGACAGGGGGCTTCCGGGGAGCTGTTTTTT.

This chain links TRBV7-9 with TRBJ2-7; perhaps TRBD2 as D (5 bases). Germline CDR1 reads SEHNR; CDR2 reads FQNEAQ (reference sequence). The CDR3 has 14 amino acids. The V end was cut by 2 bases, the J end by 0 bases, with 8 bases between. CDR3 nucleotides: TGTGCCAGCAGCTTACCAGACTACTCCTACGAGCAGTACTTC. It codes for CASSLPDYSYEQYF.

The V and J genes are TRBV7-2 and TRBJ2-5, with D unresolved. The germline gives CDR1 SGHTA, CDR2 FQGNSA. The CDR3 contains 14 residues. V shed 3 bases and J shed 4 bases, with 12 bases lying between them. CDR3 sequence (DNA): TGTGCCAGCAGCTTTTATGGTATTGGAGAGACCCAGTACTTC. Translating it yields CASSFYGIGETQYF.

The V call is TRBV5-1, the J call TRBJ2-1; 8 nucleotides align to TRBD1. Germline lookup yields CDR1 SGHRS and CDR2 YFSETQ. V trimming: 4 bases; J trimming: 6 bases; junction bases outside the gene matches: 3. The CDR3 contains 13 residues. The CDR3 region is CASSSRGRNEQFF. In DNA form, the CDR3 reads TGCGCCAGCAGCAGCAGGGGGCGCAATGAGCAGTTCTTC.

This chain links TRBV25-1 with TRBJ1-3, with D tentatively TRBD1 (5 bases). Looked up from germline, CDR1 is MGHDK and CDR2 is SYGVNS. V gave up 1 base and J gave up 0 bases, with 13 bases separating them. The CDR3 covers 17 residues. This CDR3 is CASSESWGSTSGNTIYF. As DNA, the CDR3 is TGTGCCAGCAGTGAATCGTGGGGCAGCACCTCTGGAAACACCATATATTTT.